This section outlines one T cell receptor (beta chain) sequence together with its context. The antigen it recognizes is unknown. The record has no base qualities; no much larger clone is one base away. The data were taken from a study of blood T cell repertoires in COVID-19 (dated by TCRdb to about 2020). Turning to the overall study: The collaborator samples originated in the United States, Italy and Spain and spanned the acute and convalescent phases of COVID-19. The repertoires were released in a freely available public database intended as a resource for research on the immune response to SARS-CoV-2. Where available, HLA class I and class II types were taken from metadata supplied by the sample provider and were not determined by assay-based typing. The sample metadata nearly always contained a de-identified subject ID, COVID-19 status, age in years and sex. Samples came from the ongoing ImmuneRACE study (first 160 participants) plus 1,254 subjects from 6 global collaborators. Deeply sampled blood TCRbeta repertoires from subjects exposed to, actively infected with, or recovered from COVID-19 were included in the dataset. The material from the prospective study consisted of cDNA or gDNA derived from T cells, B-cell-depleted T cells, or PBMCs. On the study overall, not on this receptor specifically: Clinical and demographic metadata were provided uncurated, with the amount varying by source and participant.

The CDR3 has 13 amino acids, counting the end cysteine and phenylalanine. Solely the CDR3 DNA is kept, with 39 bases framed from the first base. At the junction V is shortened by 3 bases and J by 6 bases; bases outside the gene matches: 1. Reading the germline V gene gives CDR1 KGHSH and CDR2 LQKENI. TCRbeta CDR3 regions were amplified from genomic DNA by means of the immunoSEQ Assay, a bias-controlled multiplex PCR. Per the authors' processing: The number of nucleated cells in each sample was estimated from the amplification of reference gene primers within the assay. To quantify the absolute abundance of each unique TCRbeta CDR3 rearrangement, sequence reads were collapsed and filtered. For each sample, productive Simpson clonality was calculated as the square root of Simpson's diversity index over productive rearrangements. Sourced from immuneACCESS, this table was stored by TCRdb with only in-frame sequences that have V and J called. A share of the clones is absent; for the studies checked, an unresolved V gene accounts for under half, and the remainder has no known explanation. The V and J calls and clone size were taken over from that table, and D and trimming were inferred from the DNA. The table for this sample lists around 190,000 clones; about 85% of them were counted only once. The ten largest clonotypes hold less than 7% of the sample.

One collaborating source in Seattle enrolled patients during active infection and followed them longitudinally through the course of disease. Each collaborating institution followed its own protocols to collect whole blood in K2EDTA tubes. For TCRbeta analysis, collaborators shipped samples as frozen whole blood, isolated PBMCs, or DNA extracted from either of those sample types. Material: peripheral blood. The receptor was isolated from a woman aged 40 to 49 with COVID-19, enrolled during active disease. Recombination linked TRBV18 to TRBJ2-7; 11 middle bases align to TRBD1. The CDR3 sequence is CASSPGTGGEQYF. Read as DNA, the sequence is TGTGCCAGCTCACCCGGGACAGGGGGCGAGCAGTACTTC. With all but the CDR3 taken from the reference TRBV18 and TRBJ2-7 genes, the full variable domain is: NAGVMQNPRHLVRRRGQEARLRCSPMKGHSHVYWYRQLPEEGLKFMVYLQKENIIDESGMPKERFSAEFPKEGPSILRIQQVVRGDSAAYFCASSPGTGGEQYFGPGTRLTVT.